The 9 T cell receptor beta chains listed next were all sequenced from one sample in a study of identical twins. TCRdb reprocessed the 5' RACE reads via MiXCR and lists one record per CDR3 protein. The table includes just under 550,000 distinct CDR3 sequences, approximately 14% detected once. The same sample was also used in a study of yellow fever vaccine responses in identical twins.

Sequenced input: CD4+ T cells sorted from blood. The receptor set was obtained from a young woman in good health.

The rearrangement uses TRBV15 and TRBJ2-1; D not certain. This CDR3 contains 17 residues. V was shortened by 0 bases and J by 0 bases, with 12 bases between the two germline ends. In germline, CDR1 is LNHNV, CDR2 YYDKDF (reference sequence). The CDR3 DNA is TGTGCCACCAGCAGAGATCCCCCAGCTAGCTCCTACAATGAGCAGTTCTTC. This translates into CATSRDPPASSYNEQFF.

CDR3 region: CASSSDPGETQYF. In DNA, the CDR3 is TGTGCCAGCAGCTCCGACCCGGGAGAGACCCAGTACTTC. The V gene is TRBV28, the J gene TRBJ2-5, with D unclear. Deletions cut 6 bases from V and 4 bases from J, with 12 bases between. CDR3 length equals 13 residues. Germline CDR1 reads MDHEN; CDR2 reads SYDVKM.

V usage is TRBV6-1 and J usage is TRBJ2-2; D possibly matches TRBD1 or TRBD2 (5 bases each). There are 14 residues in the CDR3. V dropped 4 bases and J dropped 5 bases, with 11 bases sitting between them. CDR1 is MNHNS, CDR2 SASEGT, per germline. The CDR3: CASSGGPGTGELFF. The DNA for the CDR3 is TGTGCCAGCAGTGGGGGCCCGGGGACCGGGGAGCTGTTTTTT.

The rearrangement joins TRBV7-4 to TRBJ2-7; D call uncertain. CDR3 length equals 13 residues. Germline V gene sequence: CDR1 SGHVT, CDR2 SQSDAQ. The ends were cut back, 7 bases at V and 0 bases at J, with 10 bases in the middle. The CDR3 DNA follows: TGTGCCAGCACCCCGAACTGCTCCTACGAGCAGTACGTC. Protein sequence: CASTPNCSYEQYV.

This rearrangement joins TRBV20-1 to TRBJ2-3, with a weak D call TRBD1 (6 bases). V dropped 2 bases and J dropped 1 base, with 13 bases sitting between them. CDR1 and CDR2 (germline): DFQATT, SNEGSKA (reference sequence). This CDR3 is built from 15 residues. DNA for the CDR3: TGCAGTGCTAGACGCCCAGGGGTGGGCACAGATACGCAGTATTTT. Amino acid sequence: CSARRPGVGTDTQYF.

The V gene is TRBV6-1, the J gene TRBJ2-1, with 10 bases matching TRBD2. CDR1 and CDR2 from the germline V gene are MNHNS and SASEGT. J was trimmed by 9 bases and V by 5 bases; bases with no gene match: 13. The CDR3 is 16 residues long. CDR3 protein: CASSITPSGSNREQFF. The CDR3 region has the DNA TGTGCCAGCAGTATCACACCTAGCGGGAGTAATCGTGAGCAGTTCTTC.

This sequence joins TRBV7-6 and TRBJ2-5; D remains ambiguous. The germline V gene encodes CDR1 SGHVS and CDR2 FNYEAQ. The length of the CDR3 is 14 residues. V dropped 0 bases and J dropped 1 base, with 6 bases sitting between them. As DNA, the CDR3 is TGTGCCAGCAGCTTAGCGTTACGCCAAGAGACCCAGTACTTC. Its translation: CASSLALRQETQYF. Filled out from reference TRBV7-6 and TRBJ2-5, the complete variable domain reads GAGVSQSPRYKVTKRGQDVALRCDPISGHVSLYWYRQALGQGPEFLTYFNYEAQQDKSGLPNDRFSAERPEGSISTLTIQRTEQRDSAMYRCASSLALRQETQYFGPGTRLLVL.

The rearrangement links TRBV9 to TRBJ2-3; 10 nucleotides align to TRBD2. J lost 4 bases, V lost 4 bases, and 9 bases had no gene match. Germline loops: CDR1 SGDLS, CDR2 YYNGEE. The CDR3 has 16 amino acids. CDR3 loop: CASSPWTSGTADTQYF. The CDR3 DNA reads as TGTGCCAGCAGCCCTTGGACTAGCGGAACTGCAGATACGCAGTATTTT.

Only a few counts were recorded for this clonotype. V gene TRBV6-6 combines with J gene TRBJ2-3; D unclear. This CDR3 contains 12 residues. V was pared by 5 bases and J by 6 bases, with 9 bases between. From germline, CDR1 is MNHNY and CDR2 SVGAGI (reference sequence). In DNA form, the CDR3 reads TGTGCCAGCAGTGATGAGCAGGATACGCAGTATTTT. This gives the protein CASSDEQDTQYF.